This T cell receptor beta chain was captured in a study of regulatory T cells in long-lasting Graves disease. Regarding time point: newly diagnosed GD, antithyroid drugs for less than 3 months. The TCR library was made from RNA that had been extracted from PBMCs in TRIzol. American Thyroid Association guidelines defined Graves' disease diagnosis. CDR1 is SGDLS and CDR2 is YYNGEE in the germline V gene. The J segment lost 10 bases and the V segment lost 4 bases, leaving 10 bases of the junction unmatched. The CDR3 totals 15 residues. Through Arm-PCR of CDR3 regions and iRepertoire HTBI primers, TCR beta libraries were built. Via MiXCR, TCRdb re-called the multiplex PCR reads, giving one row per CDR3 protein. This sample yields roughly 520,000 distinct CDR3 sequences, of which approximately 12% are seen a single time; approximately 9.6% belongs to the top ten. This sample also belongs to another study, concerning T cells in Graves' hyperthyroidism and ophthalmopathy.

Sequencing was performed on peripheral blood mononuclear cells (PBMCs), taken at new diagnosis, from a patient treated with antithyroid drugs. The J gene is TRBJ2-1, the V gene TRBV9, with 11 bases fitting TRBD2. This sequence was found in a woman in her 30s with Graves disease. The CDR3 spells CASSNSGRAQEEQFF. The CDR3 DNA sequence: TGTGCCAGCAGCAATAGCGGGAGGGCCCAGGAGGAGCAGTTCTTC.